This section outlines one T cell receptor (beta chain) sequence together with its context. The clone's antigen remains unknown. Per-base qualities were not stored, and no clone one base away is much larger. The donors were healthy, HIV-negative adults with no recently reported acute infections or vaccinations. All donors were Caucasian adults living in Nashville, Tennessee, USA. Magnetic negative selection was used to enrich CD4+ T cells, after which naive cells were positively selected on CD45RA and the negative fraction became the memory subset. After blood collection by leukapheresis, PBMCs were isolated using Ficoll-Histopaque density gradient centrifugation and then cryopreserved in the vapor phase of liquid nitrogen. Purity and quantity of every magnetically sorted T cell population were checked by analytical flow cytometry. Genomic DNA was isolated from every sorted fraction and measured by UV absorbance on a Nanodrop 2000c.

This sample stems from a study of shared clonotypes between healthy human individuals (dated by TCRdb to 2019 to 2021). The study in broad terms: A couple of women and three men aged 18 to 49 years were included in the cohort. For each donor, CD4 naive and CD4 memory were each run on three plates, CD8 naive on two plates, and CD8 memory on one plate. The study deeply sequenced blood TCR repertoires of about 5 healthy adults to estimate repertoire size and the extent of clonotype sharing between individuals. Different laboratories and diverse techniques were used to prepare libraries and sequence TCR repertoires, to increase sequencing depth and limit assay-specific biases. Leukapheresis yielded between about 0.9 and 9 billion PBMCs per donor.

The germline V gene yields KGHSH for CDR1 and LQKENI for CDR2. Reading from cysteine to phenylalanine, the CDR3 counts 13 amino acids. Only the CDR3 part of the read is kept: 39 bases, read in frame from the first base. Deletion took 2 bases off V and 7 bases off J, with a span of 8 bases between the germline ends. The research as a whole found: Compared with non-shared clonotypes, the clonotypes found in all four sorted-subset donors had higher generation probabilities. Only blood was sampled, and tissue TCR repertoires likely differ from those in blood. Based on pairwise subsampling, the degree of clonotype sharing among donors was expected to be affected by sequencing depth. Incomplete sequencing was indicated by rarefaction of sorted-subset datasets, despite the large sequencing depth. About 5% of naive CD4, 3.5% of naive CD8, approximately 2.2% of memory CD4, and about 0.4% of memory CD8 clonotypes were shared across several donors. Estimated clonotype richness was generally larger for naive than for memory subsets. Because the study included a small number of donors, the genetic and exposure-history diversity represented was limited.

TCR CDR3 regions were amplified from genomic DNA by multiplex PCR using the deep immunoSEQ assay. Extracted genomic DNA from each cell subset was spread evenly across all wells of several immunoSEQ 96-well plates, with each plate serving as a replicate. For sorted subsets, around 0.2 ug genomic DNA, equal to about 30,000 T cell genomes, was loaded into each replicate PCR. Purified libraries were quantified with a Qubit 3.0 fluorometer, sized on a Bioanalyzer 2100, and re-quantified with the KAPA Library Quantification kit. A separate single-read 150-cycle Illumina NextSeq 550 flow cell was used to sequence each immunoSEQ 96-well plate. The paper's processing steps were these. Because the immunoSEQ output included only junctional sequences and no quality scores, the filtering could not be the same as the filtering used for full-length reads. To assign V/J genes and CDR3, sequences were annotated against IMGT germline references using PyIR, a Python wrapper for IgBLAST v1.9. Reads were filtered out if the reads had weak V/J assignments (E-value above 1e-6), no CDR3, stop codons, out-of-frame junctions, or ambiguous translated residues. A V3J clonotype was defined by an identical inferred V gene, J gene, and CDR3 amino acid sequence. Percentage overlap between repertoires was computed as shared unique clonotypes divided by the size of the smaller repertoire. RTK rarefaction, the Chao1 estimator, and Recon v2.1 estimates of unobserved clonotypes were used to assess repertoire richness. OLGA was used to compute generation probabilities for all TCRbeta clonotypes that the gDNA method yielded from a handful of donors. The immuneACCESS repertoire file appears here via TCRdb, limited to in-frame rearrangements. These files lack a portion of the clones; in checked studies, under half of the deficit traces to unresolved V genes, and the cause of the others is not known. The D gene and trimming were derived from the DNA, and the V and J assignments and clone size from that table. The sample includes over a million clones, with 98% observed a single time. The ten largest account for about 0.4% of the sample.

The clonotype was recovered from a man aged 25 to 40 in good health. Sample: naive CD4+ T cells sorted from blood. Per the publication, the cell subset or site label means: CD45RA+ positively selected. The V gene is TRBV18 and the J gene is TRBJ2-2; TRBD1 is possibly the D segment (6 matching bases). The bases read TGTGCCAGCTCACCAAAGGACAGCGGGGAGCTGTTTTTT. This encodes CASSPKDSGELFF.